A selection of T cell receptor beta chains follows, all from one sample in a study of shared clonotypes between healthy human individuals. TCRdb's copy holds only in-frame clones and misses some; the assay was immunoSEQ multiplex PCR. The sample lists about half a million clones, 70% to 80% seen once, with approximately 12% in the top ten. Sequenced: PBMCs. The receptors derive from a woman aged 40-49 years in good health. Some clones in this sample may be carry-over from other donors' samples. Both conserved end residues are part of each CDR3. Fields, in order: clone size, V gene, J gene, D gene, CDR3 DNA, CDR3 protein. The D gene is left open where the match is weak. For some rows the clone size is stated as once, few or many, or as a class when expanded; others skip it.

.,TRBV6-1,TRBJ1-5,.,TGTGCCAGCAGTTTATCAGGGGATGGGTATCAGCCCCAGCATTTT,CASSLSGDGYQPQHF
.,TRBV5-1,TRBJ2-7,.,TGCGCCAGCAGCAAGGACAGAGCTGACTACGAGCAGTACTTC,CASSKDRADYEQYF
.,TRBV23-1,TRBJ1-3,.,TGCGCCAGCAGTCAAGTCGAGAGAGGCAACCTAAACAATGGAAACACCATATATTTT,CASSQVERGNLNNGNTIYF
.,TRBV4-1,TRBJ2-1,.,TGCGCCAGCAGCCAAAGAAGGGCAGTAGGGAGTGTCTACAATGAGCAGTTCTTC,CASSQRRAVGSVYNEQFF
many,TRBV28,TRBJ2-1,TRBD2,TGTGCCAGCAGTTTAGGAACCGGGACTACCTATTACAATGAGCAGTTCTTC,CASSLGTGTTYYNEQFF
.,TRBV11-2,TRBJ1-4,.,TGTGCCAGCAGCTTAGGCCCGGGTGGGTTCGAAAAACTGTTTTTT,CASSLGPGGFEKLFF
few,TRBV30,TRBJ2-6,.,TGTGCCGGGGTGACCGTTCTCTCTGGGGCCAACGTCCTGACTTTC,CAGVTVLSGANVLTF
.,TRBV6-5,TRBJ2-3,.,TGTGCCAGCTTTTCGTTTAGAACAGATACGCAGTATTTT,CASFSFRTDTQYF
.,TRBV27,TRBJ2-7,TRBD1,TGTGCCAGCAGTTTCCGGGACAGGGGAGTCGAGCAGTACTTC,CASSFRDRGVEQYF
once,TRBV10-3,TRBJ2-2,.,TGTGCCATCAGTGAGGGTGGGGCGCCGAACACCGGGGAGCTGTTTTTT,CAISEGGAPNTGELFF
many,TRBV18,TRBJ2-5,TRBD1,TGTGCCAGCGCCCGGGACAGGGGGCAAGAGACCCAGTACTTC,CASARDRGQETQYF
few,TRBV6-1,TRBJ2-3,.,TGTGCCAGCAGTGAAGGGGGGAGCCGGGGCACAGATACGCAGTATTTT,CASSEGGSRGTDTQYF
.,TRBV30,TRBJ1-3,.,TGTGCATTAAGGGCAGGCTCTGGAAACACCATATATTTT,CALRAGSGNTIYF
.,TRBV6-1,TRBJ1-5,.,TGTGCCAGCAGTGATGAGGGGTTAGGATACCAGCCCCAGCATTTT,CASSDEGLGYQPQHF
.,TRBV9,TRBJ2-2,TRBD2,TGTGCCAGCAGCGAACTAGCGGGTAACACCGGGGAGCTGTTTTTT,CASSELAGNTGELFF
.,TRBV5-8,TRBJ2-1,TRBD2,TGTGCCAGCAGCTTGGCCCCGGGACTAGCGGGAGGTGAGCAGTTCTTC,CASSLAPGLAGGEQFF
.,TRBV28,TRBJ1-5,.,TGTGCCAGCAGCAGCCCTATCGGCCAGCCCCAGCATTTT,CASSSPIGQPQHF
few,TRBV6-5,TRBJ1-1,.,TGTGCCAGCGGGGAGGTTAGGAACACTGAAGCTTTCTTT,CASGEVRNTEAFF
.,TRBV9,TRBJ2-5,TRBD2,TGTGCCAGCAGCGTTGCTAGCGGGGGCGTGATGGAGACCCAGTACTTC,CASSVASGGVMETQYF
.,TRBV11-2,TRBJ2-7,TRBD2,TGTGCCAGCAGCTTAGAAAATCCGACTAGCGGGGTACCTTACGAGCAGTACTTC,CASSLENPTSGVPYEQYF
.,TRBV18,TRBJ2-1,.,TGTGCCAGCTCACCGCCGTCGGGCTATGAGCAGTTCTTC,CASSPPSGYEQFF
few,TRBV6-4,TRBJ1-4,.,TGTGCCAGCAGTGACCCGTGGGGGGGAATAGGTCTGTTTTTT,CASSDPWGGIGLFF
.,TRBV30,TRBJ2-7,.,TGTGCCTGGGGCGGCAGCTCCTACGAGCAGTACTTC,CAWGGSSYEQYF
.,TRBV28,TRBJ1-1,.,TGTGCCAGCAGTTTGGGGCATCGGAACACTGAAGCTTTCTTT,CASSLGHRNTEAFF
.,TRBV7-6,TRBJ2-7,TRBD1,TGTGCCAGCAGCACCTGGGACAGCTACGAGCAGTACTTC,CASSTWDSYEQYF
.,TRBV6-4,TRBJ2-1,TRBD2,TGTGCCAGCAGTGATGGGAGGGGCCCCTACAATGAGCAGTTCTTC,CASSDGRGPYNEQFF
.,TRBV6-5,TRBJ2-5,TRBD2,TGTGCCAGCAGTACGACTAGCGGGAGGGTAGAGACCCAGTACTTC,CASSTTSGRVETQYF
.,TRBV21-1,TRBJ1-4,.,TGTGCCAGCAGCAATATCAGACAGGGACGATTGGACGAAAAACTGTTTTTT,CASSNIRQGRLDEKLFF
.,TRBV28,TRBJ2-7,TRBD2,TGTGCCAGCAGTTTATCCCGGGCTAGCGGGAGCTACGAGCAGTACTTC,CASSLSRASGSYEQYF
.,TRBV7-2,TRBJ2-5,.,TGTGCCAGCAGCTTAGATCCGGGGGCCTGGGAGACCCAGTACTTC,CASSLDPGAWETQYF
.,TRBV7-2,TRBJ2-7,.,TGTGCCAGCAGCTTAGTGGTGGATGGGGACGAGCAGTACTTC,CASSLVVDGDEQYF
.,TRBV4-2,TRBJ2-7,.,TGTGCCAGCAGCCAAGAGAGCGGGCACTCCTACGAGCAGTACTTC,CASSQESGHSYEQYF
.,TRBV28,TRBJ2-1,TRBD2,TGTGCCAGCAGTTTCCCCACTAGCGGGAGGGCCGGTGGGGAGCAGTTCTTC,CASSFPTSGRAGGEQFF
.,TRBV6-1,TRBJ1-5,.,TGTGCCAGCAGTGAAGCGAGACAGCTTTGGGATCAGCCCCAGCATTTT,CASSEARQLWDQPQHF
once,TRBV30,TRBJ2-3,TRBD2,TGTGCCTGGACCTCCTTCGGGAAGGCCCGACTAGCGCGTAGCACAGATACGCAGTATTTT,CAWTSFGKARLARSTDTQYF
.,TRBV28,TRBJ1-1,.,TGTGCCAGCAGCCCCCCGGTTGGTGAAGCTTTCTTT,CASSPPVGEAFF
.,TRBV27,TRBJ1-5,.,TGTGCCAGCAGGCCTCAGGGAGGCGGGCAGCCCCAGCATTTT,CASRPQGGGQPQHF
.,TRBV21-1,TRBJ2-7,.,TGTGCCAGCACTGGGGCGGGAGATGCTTACGAGCAGTACTTC,CASTGAGDAYEQYF
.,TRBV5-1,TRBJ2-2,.,TGCGCCAGCAGCCCCTCACTCATAACCGGGGAGCTGTTTTTT,CASSPSLITGELFF
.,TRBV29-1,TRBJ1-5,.,TGCAGCGTCGAGGACACGGGCGGCAATCAGCCCCAGCATTTC,CSVEDTGGNQPQHF
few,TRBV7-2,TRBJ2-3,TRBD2,TGTGCCAGCAGCACCTGGACTAGCGGGGTGGGAACAGATACGCAGTATTTT,CASSTWTSGVGTDTQYF
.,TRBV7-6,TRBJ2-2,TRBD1,TGTGCCAGCAGCTACCAGGGACAGGCCAGAACCGGGGAGCTGTTTTTT,CASSYQGQARTGELFF
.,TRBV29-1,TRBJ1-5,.,TGCAGCCCCCCAGGGTCAAATCAGCCCCAGCATTTT,CSPPGSNQPQHF
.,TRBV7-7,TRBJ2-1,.,TGTGCTAGCGCAACGGACGGTAACAATGAGCAGTTCTTC,CASATDGNNEQFF
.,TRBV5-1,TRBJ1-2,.,TGCGCCAGCAGCTTCCAGACAGCTAACTATGGCTACACCTTC,CASSFQTANYGYTF
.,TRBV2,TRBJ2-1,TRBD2,TGTGCCAGCAGGAGACTAGCGGGGGGTGAGCAGTTCTTC,CASRRLAGGEQFF
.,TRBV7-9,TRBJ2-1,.,TGTGCCAGCAGCTTAGGACAGGACAATGAGCAGTTCTTC,CASSLGQDNEQFF
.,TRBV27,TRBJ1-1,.,TGTGCCAGCAGTTTACGGCAGGGGAACACTGAAGCTTTCTTT,CASSLRQGNTEAFF
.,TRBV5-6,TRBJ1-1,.,TGTGCCAGCAGCCTCCGGGGGGGCAGGGACACTGAAGCTTTCTTT,CASSLRGGRDTEAFF
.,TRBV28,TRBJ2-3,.,TGTGCCAGCAGTCCGGGGACCGGAGCAGATACGCAGTATTTT,CASSPGTGADTQYF